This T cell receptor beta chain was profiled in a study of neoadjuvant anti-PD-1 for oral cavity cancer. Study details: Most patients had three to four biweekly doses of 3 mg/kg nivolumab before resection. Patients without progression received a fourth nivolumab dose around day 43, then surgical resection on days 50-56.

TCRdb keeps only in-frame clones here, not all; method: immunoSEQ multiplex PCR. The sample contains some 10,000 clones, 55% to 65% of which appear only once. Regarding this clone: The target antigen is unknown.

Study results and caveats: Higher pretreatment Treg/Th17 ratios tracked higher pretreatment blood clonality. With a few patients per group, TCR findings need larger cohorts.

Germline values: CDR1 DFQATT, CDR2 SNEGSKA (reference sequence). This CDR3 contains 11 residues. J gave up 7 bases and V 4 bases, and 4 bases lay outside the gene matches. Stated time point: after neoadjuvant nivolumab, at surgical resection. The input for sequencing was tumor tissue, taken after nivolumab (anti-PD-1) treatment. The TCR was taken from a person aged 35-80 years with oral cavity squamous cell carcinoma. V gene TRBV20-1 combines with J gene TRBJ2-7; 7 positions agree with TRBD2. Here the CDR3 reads CSAKSGEEQYF. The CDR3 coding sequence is TGCAGTGCTAAAAGCGGGGAGGAGCAGTACTTC.